This T cell receptor (beta chain) was identified in a study of blood T cell repertoires in COVID-19. Overall study: The study drew acute and convalescent COVID-19 samples from the United States, Italy and Spain. PBMCs, B-cell-depleted T cells, or T cells were the source of the cDNA or gDNA that made up the material.

This CDR3 is built from 15 residues. Germline V gene data show CDR1 as SGHKS and CDR2 as YYEKEE (reference sequence). Trimming removed 4 bases at V and 1 base at J, with 12 bases between. Authors' processing steps: Reference gene primer amplification gave nucleated cell count estimates. Sequencing used immunoSEQ multiplex PCR; TCRdb keeps in-frame clones, though not all of them. That table gives V, J and clone size, and the DNA gave D and trimming. The sample shows 60,000 to 65,000 clones, around 90% of them seen only once. The specimen was peripheral blood. This clonotype was sampled from a man aged 45-65 years with active COVID-19. The rearrangement uses TRBV5-5 and TRBJ1-3; TRBD1 might be the D (6 bases). As DNA, the CDR3 is TGTGCCAGCAGCATTCTTGGACAGTCTGGAAACACCATATATTTT. It specifies CASSILGQSGNTIYF.